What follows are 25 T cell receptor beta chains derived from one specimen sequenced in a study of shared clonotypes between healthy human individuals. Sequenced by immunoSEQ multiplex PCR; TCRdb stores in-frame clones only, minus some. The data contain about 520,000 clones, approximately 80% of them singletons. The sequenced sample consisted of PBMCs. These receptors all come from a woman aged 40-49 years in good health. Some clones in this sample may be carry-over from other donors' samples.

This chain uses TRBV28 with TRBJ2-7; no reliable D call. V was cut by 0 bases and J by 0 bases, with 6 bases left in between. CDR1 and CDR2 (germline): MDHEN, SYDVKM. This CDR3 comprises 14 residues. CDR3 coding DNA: TGTGCCAGCAGTTTATGGCCCAGCTCCTACGAGCAGTACTTC. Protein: CASSLWPSSYEQYF.

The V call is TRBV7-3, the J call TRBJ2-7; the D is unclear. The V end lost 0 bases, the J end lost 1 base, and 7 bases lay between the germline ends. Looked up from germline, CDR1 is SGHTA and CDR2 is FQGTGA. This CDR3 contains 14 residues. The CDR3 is CASSLTGPSYEQYF. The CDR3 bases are TGTGCCAGCAGCTTAACAGGGCCTTCCTACGAGCAGTACTTC.

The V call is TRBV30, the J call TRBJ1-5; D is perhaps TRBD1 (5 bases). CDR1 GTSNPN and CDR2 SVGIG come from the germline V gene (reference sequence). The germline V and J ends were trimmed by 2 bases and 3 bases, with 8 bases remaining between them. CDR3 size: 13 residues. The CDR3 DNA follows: TGTGCCTGGAGTAAGGGGCCCAATCAGCCCCAGCATTTT. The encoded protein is CAWSKGPNQPQHF.

The CDR3 reads CASSVDFGPNEQFF. For the CDR3, the DNA is TGTGCCAGCAGCGTAGATTTTGGGCCCAATGAGCAGTTCTTC. The J gene is TRBJ2-1, the V gene TRBV9; D not certain. This CDR3 region has 14 residues. The V gene lost 0 bases and the J gene lost 6 bases, with 10 bases spanning the gap. Per germline, CDR1 SGDLS and CDR2 YYNGEE.

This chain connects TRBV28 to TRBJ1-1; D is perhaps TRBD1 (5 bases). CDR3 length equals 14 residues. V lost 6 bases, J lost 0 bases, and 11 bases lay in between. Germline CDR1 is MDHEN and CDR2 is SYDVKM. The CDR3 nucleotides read TGTGCCAGCAGAGGGGACGGCATGAACACTGAAGCTTTCTTT. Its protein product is CASRGDGMNTEAFF.

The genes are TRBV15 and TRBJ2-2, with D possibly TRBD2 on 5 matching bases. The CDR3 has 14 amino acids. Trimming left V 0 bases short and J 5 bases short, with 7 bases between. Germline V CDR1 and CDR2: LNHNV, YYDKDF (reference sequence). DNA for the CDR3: TGTGCCACCAGCAGAGATCGCGGGACCGGGGAGCTGTTTTTT. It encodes CATSRDRGTGELFF.

The CDR3 sequence is CASRRGLADVGEQYF. Here the CDR3 DNA reads TGTGCCAGCAGAAGGGGACTAGCGGACGTCGGCGAGCAGTACTTC. V and J are TRBV11-2 and TRBJ2-7, with 11 bases matching TRBD2. The CDR3 loop spans 15 amino acids. V lost 6 bases to trimming and J lost 6 bases; unmatched junction nucleotides: 10. Looked up from germline, CDR1 is SGHAT and CDR2 is FQNNGV.

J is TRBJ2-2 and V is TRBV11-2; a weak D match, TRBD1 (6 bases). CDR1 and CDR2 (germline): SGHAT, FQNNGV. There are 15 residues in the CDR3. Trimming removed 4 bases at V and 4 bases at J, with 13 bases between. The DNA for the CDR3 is TGTGCCAGCAGCTATAGGGGGTCTACCACCGGGGAGCTGTTTTTT. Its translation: CASSYRGSTTGELFF.

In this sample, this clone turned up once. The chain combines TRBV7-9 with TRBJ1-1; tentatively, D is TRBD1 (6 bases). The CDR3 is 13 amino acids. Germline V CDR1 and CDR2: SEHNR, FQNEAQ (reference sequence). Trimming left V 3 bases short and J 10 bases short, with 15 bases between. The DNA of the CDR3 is TGTGCCAGCAGCTTCTCCGGGACACGAGGAGCTTTCTTT. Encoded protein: CASSFSGTRGAFF.

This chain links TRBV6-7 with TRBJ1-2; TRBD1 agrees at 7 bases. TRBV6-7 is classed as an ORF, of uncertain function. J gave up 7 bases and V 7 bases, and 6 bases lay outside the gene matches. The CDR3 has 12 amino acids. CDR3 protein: CASILDRVGYTF. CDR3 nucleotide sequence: TGTGCCAGCATACTTGACAGGGTTGGCTACACCTTC.

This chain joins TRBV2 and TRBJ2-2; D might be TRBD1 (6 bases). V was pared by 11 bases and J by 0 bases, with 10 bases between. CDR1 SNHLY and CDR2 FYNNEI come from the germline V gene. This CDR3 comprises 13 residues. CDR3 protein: CAGDISNTGELFF. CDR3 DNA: TGTGCCGGGGACATATCGAACACCGGGGAGCTGTTTTTT.

The CDR3 is CASSNQLGQGAPGELFF. In DNA form, the CDR3 reads TGTGCCAGCAGCAACCAATTGGGACAGGGGGCTCCCGGGGAGCTGTTTTTT. V and J are TRBV6-4 and TRBJ2-2, with 12 bases that match TRBD1. The CDR3 totals 17 residues. Germline V gene sequence: CDR1 MRHNA, CDR2 SNTAGT. Germline trimming cut 6 bases from V and 6 bases from J; bases unmatched to any gene: 11.

The CDR3 spells CASSIPGTGGSNQPQHF. In nucleotides, the CDR3 is TGTGCCAGTAGTATACCCGGGACAGGGGGTAGCAATCAGCCCCAGCATTTT. The J gene is TRBJ1-5, the V gene TRBV19; 11 bases map to TRBD1. V shed 2 bases and J 0 bases; nucleotides not matched to a gene: 3. The CDR3 totals 17 residues. Germline V gives CDR1 LNHDA, CDR2 SQIVND (reference sequence).

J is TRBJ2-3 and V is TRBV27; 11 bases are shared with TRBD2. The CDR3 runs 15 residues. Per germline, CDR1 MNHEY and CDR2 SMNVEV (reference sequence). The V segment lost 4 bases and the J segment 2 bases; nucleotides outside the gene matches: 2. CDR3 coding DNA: TGTGCCAGCAGTTGGGGACTAGCGGCCACAGATACGCAGTATTTT. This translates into CASSWGLAATDTQYF.

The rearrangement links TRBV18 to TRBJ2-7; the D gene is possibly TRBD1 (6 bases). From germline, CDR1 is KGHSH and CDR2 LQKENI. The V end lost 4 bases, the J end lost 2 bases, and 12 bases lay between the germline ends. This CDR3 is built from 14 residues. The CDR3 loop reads CASSQQGRTYEQYF. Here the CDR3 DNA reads TGTGCCAGCTCACAACAGGGTCGGACCTACGAGCAGTACTTC.

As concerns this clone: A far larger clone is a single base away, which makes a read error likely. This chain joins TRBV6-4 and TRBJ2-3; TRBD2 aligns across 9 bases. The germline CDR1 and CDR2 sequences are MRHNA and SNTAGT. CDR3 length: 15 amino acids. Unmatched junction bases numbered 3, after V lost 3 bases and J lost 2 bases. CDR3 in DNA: TGTGCCAGCAGTGAGGCGGGAGGGGACACAGATACGCAGTATTTT. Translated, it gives CASSEAGGDTDTQYF.

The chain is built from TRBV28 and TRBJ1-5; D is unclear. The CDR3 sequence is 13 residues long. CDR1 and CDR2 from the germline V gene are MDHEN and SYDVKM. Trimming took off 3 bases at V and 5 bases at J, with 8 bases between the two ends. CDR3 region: CASSFRDYQPQHF. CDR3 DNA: TGTGCCAGCAGTTTCCGGGATTATCAGCCCCAGCATTTT.

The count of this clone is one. The CDR3 nucleotides read TGTGCCAGCAGGCGGGTCCTTCAAAACACCGGGGAGCTGTTTTTT. Protein product: CASRRVLQNTGELFF. This chain links TRBV6-5 with TRBJ2-2; D may be TRBD2 (5 bases). The V end was cut by 6 bases, the J end by 2 bases, with 13 bases between. Germline V gene sequence: CDR1 MNHEY, CDR2 SVGAGI. This CDR3 comprises 15 residues.

DNA of the CDR3: TGTGCCAGCAGCCCTGGTAGTAGCCCCACCTACAATGAGCAGTTCTTC. Its translation is CASSPGSSPTYNEQFF. This rearrangement joins TRBV9 to TRBJ2-1, with unresolved D. Germline assignment: CDR1 SGDLS and CDR2 YYNGEE. V lost 4 bases, J lost 2 bases, and 16 bases lay in between. CDR3 size: 16 residues.

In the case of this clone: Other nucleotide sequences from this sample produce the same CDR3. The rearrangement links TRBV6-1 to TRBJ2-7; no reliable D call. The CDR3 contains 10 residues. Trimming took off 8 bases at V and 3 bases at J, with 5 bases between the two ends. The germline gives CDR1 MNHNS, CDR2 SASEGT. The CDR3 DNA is TGTGCCAGCGGAGACTACGAGCAGTACTTC. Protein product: CASGDYEQYF.

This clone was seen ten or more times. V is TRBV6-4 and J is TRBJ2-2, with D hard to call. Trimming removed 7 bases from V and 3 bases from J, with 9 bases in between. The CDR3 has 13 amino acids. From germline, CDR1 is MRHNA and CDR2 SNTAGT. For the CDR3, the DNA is TGTGCCAGCAAGCCCGGAGACACCGGGGAGCTGTTTTTT. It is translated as CASKPGDTGELFF.

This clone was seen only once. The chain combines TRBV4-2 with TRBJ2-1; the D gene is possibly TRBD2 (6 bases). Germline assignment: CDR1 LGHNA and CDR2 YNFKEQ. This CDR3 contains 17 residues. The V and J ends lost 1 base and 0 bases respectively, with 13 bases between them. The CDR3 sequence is CASSQGSSESSYNEQFF. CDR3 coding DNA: TGTGCCAGCAGCCAAGGGTCTAGCGAGAGCTCCTACAATGAGCAGTTCTTC.

The CDR3 sequence is CASSPPGLSTGEQYF. Here the CDR3 DNA reads TGTGCCAGCAGCCCACCGGGACTATCCACCGGGGAGCAGTACTTC. The chain couples TRBV9 to TRBJ2-7; 7 positions agree with TRBD2. The CDR3 consists of 15 residues. Losses at the gene ends were 4 bases for V and 7 bases for J; bases not matched to a gene: 14. Germline V gene sequence: CDR1 SGDLS, CDR2 YYNGEE. The full variable domain, its missing parts supplied by reference TRBV9 and TRBJ2-7, is DSGVTQTPKHLITATGQRVTLRCSPRSGDLSVYWYQQSLDQGLQFLIQYYNGEERAKGNILERFSAQQFPDLHSELNLSSLELGDSALYFCASSPPGLSTGEQYFGPGTRLTVT.

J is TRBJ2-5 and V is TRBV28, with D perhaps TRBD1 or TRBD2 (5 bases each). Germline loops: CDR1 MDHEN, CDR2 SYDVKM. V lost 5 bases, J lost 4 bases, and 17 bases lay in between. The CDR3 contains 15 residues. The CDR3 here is CASSPPWGYGETQYF. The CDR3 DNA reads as TGTGCCAGCAGTCCCCCCTGGGGGTATGGAGAGACCCAGTACTTC.

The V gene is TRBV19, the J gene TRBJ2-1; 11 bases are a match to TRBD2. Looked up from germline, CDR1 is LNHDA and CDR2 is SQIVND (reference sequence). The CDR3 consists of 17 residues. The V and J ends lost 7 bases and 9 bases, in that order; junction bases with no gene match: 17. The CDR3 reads CASTSRFSGRAVGEQFF. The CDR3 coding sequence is TGTGCCAGTACCAGCCGATTTAGCGGGAGGGCCGTTGGTGAGCAGTTCTTC.